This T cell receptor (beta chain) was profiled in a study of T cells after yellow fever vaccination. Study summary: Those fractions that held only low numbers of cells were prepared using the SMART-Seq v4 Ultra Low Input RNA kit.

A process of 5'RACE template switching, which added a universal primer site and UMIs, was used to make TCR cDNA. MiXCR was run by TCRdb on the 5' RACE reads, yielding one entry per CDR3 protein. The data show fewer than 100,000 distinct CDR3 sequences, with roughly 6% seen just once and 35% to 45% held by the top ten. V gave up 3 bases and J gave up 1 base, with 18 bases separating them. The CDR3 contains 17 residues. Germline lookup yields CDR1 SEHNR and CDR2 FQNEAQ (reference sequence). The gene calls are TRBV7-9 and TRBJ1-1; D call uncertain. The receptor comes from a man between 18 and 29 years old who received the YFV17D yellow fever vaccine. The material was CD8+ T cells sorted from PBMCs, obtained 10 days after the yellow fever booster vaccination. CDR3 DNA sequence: TGTGCCAGCAGCTTTGGACGCGTAATAAGCACGAACACTGAAGCTTTCTTT. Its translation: CASSFGRVISTNTEAFF.